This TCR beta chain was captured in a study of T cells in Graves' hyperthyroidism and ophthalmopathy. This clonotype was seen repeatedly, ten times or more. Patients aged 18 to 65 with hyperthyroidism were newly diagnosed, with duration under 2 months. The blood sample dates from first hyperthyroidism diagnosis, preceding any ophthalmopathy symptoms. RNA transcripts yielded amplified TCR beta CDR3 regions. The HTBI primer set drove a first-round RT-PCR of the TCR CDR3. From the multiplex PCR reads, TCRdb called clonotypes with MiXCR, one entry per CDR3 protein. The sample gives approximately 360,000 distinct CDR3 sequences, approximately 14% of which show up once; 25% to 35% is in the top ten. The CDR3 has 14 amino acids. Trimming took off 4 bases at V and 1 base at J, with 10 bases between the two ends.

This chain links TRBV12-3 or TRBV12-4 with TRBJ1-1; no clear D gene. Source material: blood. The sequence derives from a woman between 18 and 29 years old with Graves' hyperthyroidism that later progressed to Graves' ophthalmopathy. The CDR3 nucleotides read TGTGCCAGCAGTTCTCCTTCCCAGAACACTGAAGCTTTCTTT. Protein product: CASSSPSQNTEAFF.